This entry is about one TCR beta chain. The source of the sample is a study of shared clonotypes between healthy human individuals. Profiled with immunoSEQ multiplex PCR; TCRdb holds only in-frame clones, not every one. This sample has approximately 740,000 clones, with around two thirds found just once. The TCR originated in a woman in her twenties or thirties in good health. Sequenced input: memory CD4+ T cells sorted from blood. Subset in this sample: CD45RA-negative fraction.

For the CDR3, the DNA is TGTGCCAGTACTAAGCAAGACGGTTATAGCAATCAGCCCCAGCATTTT. It translates to CASTKQDGYSNQPQHF. This chain links TRBV19 with TRBJ1-5; D call uncertain. V gave up 7 bases and J gave up 0 bases, with 16 bases separating them. The CDR3 spans 16 residues. Germline loops: CDR1 LNHDA, CDR2 SQIVND (reference sequence). Supplemented by reference TRBV19 and TRBJ1-5, the full variable domain reads DGGITQSPKYLFRKEGQNVTLSCEQNLNHDAMYWYRQDPGQGLRLIYYSQIVNDFQKGDIAEGYSVSREKKESFPLTVTSAQKNPTAFYLCASTKQDGYSNQPQHFGDGTRLSIL.